The 14 T cell receptor beta chains below come from one sample, sequenced in a study of T cells in Graves' hyperthyroidism and ophthalmopathy. Authors of the study amplified TCR beta CDR3 regions from RNA transcripts. TCR CDR3 regions were first amplified by RT-PCR with HTBI primers. MiXCR, applied by TCRdb to the multiplex PCR reads, yields one record per CDR3 protein. The sample has over 450,000 distinct CDR3 sequences, approximately 15% seen once. The specimen sequenced was blood. The receptors originated from a woman under 30 with Graves' hyperthyroidism.

This clonotype was detected ten times or more. This chain joins TRBV27 and TRBJ1-6; TRBD1 might be the D (6 bases). Trimming left V 3 bases short and J 12 bases short, with 15 bases between. This CDR3 is 14 amino acids long. CDR1 is MNHEY and CDR2 is SMNVEV in the germline V gene (reference sequence). CDR3 protein: CASSFGAGEGPLHF. In DNA, the CDR3 is TGTGCCAGCAGTTTTGGGGCAGGGGAGGGACCCCTCCACTTT.

This chain links TRBV5-5 with TRBJ2-3, with 13 nucleotides matching TRBD2. This CDR3 region has 16 residues. Trimming removed 0 bases from V and 9 bases from J; junction bases left unmatched: 7. CDR1 and CDR2 from the germline V gene are SGHKS and YYEKEE (reference sequence). In nucleotides, the CDR3 is TGTGCCAGCAGCTTGGGGGGGACTAGCGGGAAGAGGACGCAGTATTTT. Residues: CASSLGGTSGKRTQYF.

This chain links TRBV12-3 or TRBV12-4 with TRBJ1-1; 8 positions agree with TRBD1. The CDR3 runs to 16 residues. Trimming at V came to 6 bases and at J to 8 bases, leaving 17 bases not matched to a gene. CDR3 region: CASRGDRGAPTVEAFF. The CDR3 DNA reads TGTGCCAGCAGGGGAGACAGGGGTGCGCCCACTGTGGAAGCTTTCTTT.

This clonotype was counted at least ten times. This chain uses TRBV2 with TRBJ1-5; D remains unclear. Trimming stripped 1 base from V and 6 bases from J, with 10 bases between. This CDR3 contains 14 residues. Per the germline V gene, CDR1 is SNHLY and CDR2 is FYNNEI. CDR3 region: CASSEDSPGQPQHF. The CDR3, as DNA: TGTGCCAGCAGTGAAGACAGTCCCGGTCAGCCCCAGCATTTT.

The V call is TRBV4-2, the J call TRBJ2-7; D might be TRBD1 (6 bases). The germline CDR1 and CDR2 sequences are LGHNA and YNFKEQ. Trimming shortened V by 5 bases and J by 0 bases, and 14 bases separated the two germline ends. This CDR3 has 15 amino acids. The CDR3, as DNA: TGTGCCAGCAGCACAATGACAGGAGTCTCCTACGAGCAGTACTTC. Translated: CASSTMTGVSYEQYF.

This clonotype occurred a few times. The V and J genes are TRBV9 and TRBJ1-3, with 7 bases aligning to TRBD1. Germline V gives CDR1 SGDLS, CDR2 YYNGEE. V trimming: 0 bases; J trimming: 3 bases; junction bases outside the gene matches: 12. This CDR3 spans 18 amino acids. This CDR3 is CASSVGLHGTVFGNTIYF. The DNA of the CDR3 is TGTGCCAGCAGCGTAGGATTACATGGGACAGTCTTTGGAAACACCATATATTTT.

This clonotype was seen at least ten times. V gene TRBV7-2 combines with J gene TRBJ2-5; TRBD1 or TRBD2 may be the D gene (5 bases each). V lost 4 bases, J lost 3 bases, and 9 bases lay in between. CDR1 and CDR2 (germline): SGHTA, FQGNSA. This CDR3 has 13 amino acids. CDR3 DNA: TGTGCCAGCAGCTGGGGACGGAAAGAGACCCAGTACTTC. Translating gives CASSWGRKETQYF.

This clonotype was counted ten times or more. This chain uses TRBV12-3 or TRBV12-4 with TRBJ2-7; the D is unclear. CDR3 length: 17 amino acids. V lost 4 bases and J lost 0, with 19 bases in between. CDR3 nucleotides: TGTGCCAGCAGTTCTCGGGCGATAACACCAAGCTCCTACGAGCAGTACTTC. It specifies CASSSRAITPSSYEQYF.

This clonotype has only a few counts. The J gene is TRBJ2-3, the V gene TRBV7-3; 8 bases line up with TRBD2. Germline V gene data show CDR1 as SGHTA and CDR2 as FQGTGA. The CDR3 sequence is 21 residues long. Trimming took 1 base from V and 2 from J; bases not matched to a gene: 20. This chain's CDR3 is CASSLSRGGSLAWFPTDTQYF. As DNA, the CDR3 is TGTGCCAGCAGCTTAAGTCGGGGGGGGAGCCTAGCGTGGTTCCCCACAGATACGCAGTATTTT.

This clonotype was picked up many times. V and J are TRBV9 and TRBJ2-3, with 9 bases matching TRBD2. The CDR3 has 16 residues. Germline loops: CDR1 SGDLS, CDR2 YYNGEE. After removal of 0 bases from V and 4 bases from J, the junction contained 6 bases not matched to a gene. The CDR3 DNA is TGTGCCAGCAGCGTAGAGGTAGCGGGAGATGCAGATACGCAGTATTTT. Residues: CASSVEVAGDADTQYF. Looking up the rest from reference TRBV9 and TRBJ2-3 gives the full variable domain: DSGVTQTPKHLITATGQRVTLRCSPRSGDLSVYWYQQSLDQGLQFLIQYYNGEERAKGNILERFSAQQFPDLHSELNLSSLELGDSALYFCASSVEVAGDADTQYFGPGTRLTVL.

This sequence joins TRBV7-9 and TRBJ1-2, with D unresolved. CDR1 and CDR2 from the germline V gene are SEHNR and FQNEAQ (reference sequence). This CDR3 spans 13 amino acids. Trimming cost V 5 bases and J 2 bases, with 9 bases left between them. Here the CDR3 reads CASSAQDNYGYTF. Written as DNA, the CDR3 is TGTGCCAGCAGCGCCCAGGACAACTATGGCTACACCTTC.

This clonotype was picked up many times. The chain uses TRBV2 and TRBJ1-5; D is unresolved. The CDR3 loop spans 16 amino acids. Trimming shortened V by 7 bases and J by 1 base, and 17 bases separated the two germline ends. Germline V gene lookup returns CDR1 SNHLY and CDR2 FYNNEI. CDR3 sequence reads: CASTERVGISNQPQHF. As DNA, the CDR3 is TGTGCCAGCACCGAAAGGGTGGGAATAAGCAATCAGCCCCAGCATTTT.

The sample holds a few counts of this clonotype. The chain uses TRBV19 and TRBJ2-4; 7 bases align to TRBD1. The germline V gene has CDR1 LNHDA and CDR2 SQIVND (reference sequence). V shed 1 base, J shed 0 bases, and the junction held 6 bases outside the gene matches. The CDR3 spans 17 residues. CDR3 coding DNA: TGTGCCAGTAGTATAGCGGGACAGCGACTAGCCAAAAACATTCAGTACTTC. Encoded protein: CASSIAGQRLAKNIQYF.

This chain joins TRBV4-3 and TRBJ2-5; 8 bases map to TRBD1. Germline CDR1 and CDR2: LGHNA and YSLEER. The junction had 5 bases not matched to a gene; V was cut back by 1 base and J by 7 bases. This CDR3 is 14 amino acids long. CDR3 protein: CASSQVGTGGTQYF. CDR3 DNA sequence: TGCGCCAGCAGCCAAGTTGGGACAGGAGGGACCCAGTACTTC.